Listed below are T cell receptor beta chains from one sample, sequenced in a study of a mutant IDH1 vaccine in newly diagnosed glioma. Produced via immunoSEQ multiplex PCR; TCRdb's table is partial and in-frame only. The sample holds about 35,000 clones; roughly 80% are singletons and the top ten take about 14%. Their antigens are not known. Sequenced material: peripheral blood mononuclear cells (PBMCs), taken from a glioma patient whose treatment included an IDH1 peptide vaccine. These receptor sequences come from a woman aged 25 to 45 with glioma. Some clones in this sample may be carry-over from other donors' samples. The CDR3 runs from the conserved cysteine through the conserved F or W. D genes are given only for firm matches. Clone size is stated in some rows and not others, as once, few, many or a class when expanded.

abundance: .; j_gene: TRBJ2-7; d_gene: .; v_gene: TRBV28; CDR3nt: TGTGCCAGCAGTTTAATTACTACTAGGGGCGAGCAGTACTTC; CDR3aa: CASSLITTRGEQYF
abundance: .; j_gene: TRBJ2-1; d_gene: .; v_gene: TRBV29-1; CDR3nt: TGCAGCGTTCCAAGCTCCTACAATGAGCAGTTCTTC; CDR3aa: CSVPSSYNEQFF
abundance: few; j_gene: TRBJ1-1; d_gene: TRBD1; v_gene: TRBV29-1; CDR3nt: TGCAGCGTGGCTCGGGACAGGGGCCCTTTCGCGGAAGCTTTCTTT; CDR3aa: CSVARDRGPFAEAFF
abundance: once; j_gene: TRBJ2-7; d_gene: TRBD1; v_gene: TRBV27; CDR3nt: TGTGCCAGCCGACAGGGGACGATAAACGAGCAGTACTTC; CDR3aa: CASRQGTINEQYF
abundance: .; j_gene: TRBJ2-1; d_gene: .; v_gene: TRBV7-2; CDR3nt: TGTGCCAGCAGCTTATCCGATTGGACGATGAATGAGCAGTTCTTC; CDR3aa: CASSLSDWTMNEQFF
abundance: .; j_gene: TRBJ2-7; d_gene: .; v_gene: TRBV30; CDR3nt: TGTGCCTGGAGTCCGCCCCCCCGGAAGTACTTC; CDR3aa: CAWSPPPRKYF
abundance: .; j_gene: TRBJ2-3; d_gene: .; v_gene: TRBV7-9; CDR3nt: TGTGCCAGCAGCTTCCGGACAAGTAGCACAGATACGCAGTATTTT; CDR3aa: CASSFRTSSTDTQYF
abundance: .; j_gene: TRBJ2-7; d_gene: .; v_gene: TRBV9; CDR3nt: TGTGCCAGCAGCGTAGACTACGGGACCTACGAGCAGTACTTC; CDR3aa: CASSVDYGTYEQYF
abundance: .; j_gene: TRBJ2-1; d_gene: .; v_gene: TRBV30; CDR3nt: TGTGCCTGGAGGTCCCCAGGTGTGGAGCAGTTCTTC; CDR3aa: CAWRSPGVEQFF
abundance: .; j_gene: TRBJ1-1; d_gene: TRBD1; v_gene: TRBV11-3; CDR3nt: TGTGCCAGCTCTCGGACAGGGGATCAGCCTGAAGCTTTCTTT; CDR3aa: CASSRTGDQPEAFF
abundance: few; j_gene: TRBJ1-5; d_gene: .; v_gene: TRBV7-9; CDR3nt: TGTGCCAGCAGCCCCGGACGGGGAGGTGGCAATCAGCCCCAGCATTTT; CDR3aa: CASSPGRGGGNQPQHF
abundance: .; j_gene: TRBJ1-2; d_gene: .; v_gene: TRBV4-1; CDR3nt: TGCGCCAGCAGCCAAGCAGGGGTTTACTACACCTTC; CDR3aa: CASSQAGVYYTF
abundance: .; j_gene: TRBJ1-5; d_gene: .; v_gene: TRBV10-2; CDR3nt: TGCGCCAGCAGTACGGACGGTCAGCCCCAGCATTTT; CDR3aa: CASSTDGQPQHF
abundance: .; j_gene: TRBJ2-5; d_gene: TRBD2; v_gene: TRBV7-7; CDR3nt: TGTGCTAGCAGCTTTTCTCTAGCGGGGCAGGAGACCCAGTACTTC; CDR3aa: CASSFSLAGQETQYF
abundance: .; j_gene: TRBJ2-3; d_gene: TRBD2; v_gene: TRBV27; CDR3nt: TGTGCCGTAGCGGGAGCCGGAGATACGCAGTATTTT; CDR3aa: CAVAGAGDTQYF
abundance: few; j_gene: TRBJ1-5; d_gene: .; v_gene: TRBV10-1; CDR3nt: TGCGCCAGCAGTGACAGGGGCGGTCAGCCCCAGCATTTT; CDR3aa: CASSDRGGQPQHF
abundance: medium-sized; j_gene: TRBJ2-7; d_gene: .; v_gene: TRBV5-4; CDR3nt: TGTGCCAGCAGCCCGCGATTAGGCGGCTACGAGCAGTACTTC; CDR3aa: CASSPRLGGYEQYF
abundance: .; j_gene: TRBJ2-2; d_gene: .; v_gene: TRBV19; CDR3nt: TGTGCCAGTAGTATACAGGGGTTGCGCACCGGGGAGCTGTTTTTT; CDR3aa: CASSIQGLRTGELFF
abundance: .; j_gene: TRBJ2-6; d_gene: .; v_gene: TRBV19; CDR3nt: TGTGCCAGTAGTATCCCGGAAGGGGCCAACGTCCTGACTTTC; CDR3aa: CASSIPEGANVLTF
abundance: .; j_gene: TRBJ2-7; d_gene: .; v_gene: TRBV4-1; CDR3nt: TGCGCCAGCAGCCAAGAGAGGAGCTACGAGCAGTACTTC; CDR3aa: CASSQERSYEQYF
abundance: .; j_gene: TRBJ2-3; d_gene: .; v_gene: TRBV12-2; CDR3nt: TGTGCAAGTCGCTTAGCGTCGCGGGGACTTCTCACAGATACGCAGTATTTT; CDR3aa: CASRLASRGLLTDTQYF
abundance: .; j_gene: TRBJ2-1; d_gene: .; v_gene: TRBV5-6; CDR3nt: TGTGCCAGCAGCACAAGAAGGGAGCAGTTCTTC; CDR3aa: CASSTRREQFF
abundance: .; j_gene: TRBJ2-1; d_gene: .; v_gene: TRBV6-1; CDR3nt: TGTGCCAGCAGTGGGAGACAGGGAGGTAGGTGGAATGAGCAGTTCTTC; CDR3aa: CASSGRQGGRWNEQFF
abundance: .; j_gene: TRBJ1-5; d_gene: .; v_gene: TRBV5-5; CDR3nt: TGTGCCAGCAGCCCCGGACGGGGAACTAGCAATCAGCCCCAGCATTTT; CDR3aa: CASSPGRGTSNQPQHF
abundance: .; j_gene: TRBJ2-7; d_gene: .; v_gene: TRBV4-2; CDR3nt: TGTGCCAGCAGCCAAGATATTTCCTACGAGCAGTACTTC; CDR3aa: CASSQDISYEQYF
abundance: once; j_gene: TRBJ2-1; d_gene: .; v_gene: TRBV18; CDR3nt: TGTGCCAGCTCACCACAGCAACGAGGGGTGGGTGAGCAGTTCTTC; CDR3aa: CASSPQQRGVGEQFF
abundance: .; j_gene: TRBJ2-7; d_gene: TRBD1; v_gene: TRBV14; CDR3nt: TGTGCCAGCAGCCAAGCGGACAGGGGGATCCCCTACGAGCAGTACTTC; CDR3aa: CASSQADRGIPYEQYF
abundance: few; j_gene: TRBJ1-5; d_gene: .; v_gene: TRBV27; CDR3nt: TGTGCCAGCAGTTTCGGAGGGAGCCAGCCCCAGCATTTT; CDR3aa: CASSFGGSQPQHF
abundance: .; j_gene: TRBJ2-2; d_gene: .; v_gene: TRBV6-1; CDR3nt: TGTGCCAGCAGTGAAGAACCTGGGGGTCGGACCGGGGAGCTGTTTTTT; CDR3aa: CASSEEPGGRTGELFF
abundance: .; j_gene: TRBJ2-7; d_gene: .; v_gene: TRBV30; CDR3nt: TGTGCCTGGACTGCAGGGTCTACCTACGAGCAGTACTTC; CDR3aa: CAWTAGSTYEQYF
abundance: .; j_gene: TRBJ2-2; d_gene: .; v_gene: TRBV9; CDR3nt: TGTGCCAGCAGCCTAAGAGGAACGCTAGCGAACACCGGGGAGCTGTTTTTT; CDR3aa: CASSLRGTLANTGELFF
abundance: .; j_gene: TRBJ1-4; d_gene: .; v_gene: TRBV4-1; CDR3nt: TGCGCCAGCAGCCAAGATCCGGGGGTGGCAGGCGAAAAACTGTTTTTT; CDR3aa: CASSQDPGVAGEKLFF
abundance: .; j_gene: TRBJ2-3; d_gene: TRBD2; v_gene: TRBV7-9; CDR3nt: TGTGCCAGCAGCTTAGTCAAGCTAGCGGGAGGGCCGCAGTATTTT; CDR3aa: CASSLVKLAGGPQYF
abundance: .; j_gene: TRBJ1-4; d_gene: .; v_gene: TRBV7-8; CDR3nt: TGTGCCAGCAGCTTAGGAGGGGAAGGGATCGGGGAAAAACTGTTTTTT; CDR3aa: CASSLGGEGIGEKLFF
abundance: .; j_gene: TRBJ2-6; d_gene: .; v_gene: TRBV5-4; CDR3nt: TGTGCCAGCAGCTTGGACCGGGATAGCGTCCTGACTTTC; CDR3aa: CASSLDRDSVLTF
abundance: .; j_gene: TRBJ2-3; d_gene: TRBD2; v_gene: TRBV6-5; CDR3nt: TGTGCCAGCAGTTATTCAACTAGCGGGAGGCCAGATACGCAGTATTTT; CDR3aa: CASSYSTSGRPDTQYF
abundance: once; j_gene: TRBJ1-5; d_gene: .; v_gene: TRBV27; CDR3nt: TGTGCCAGCAGTTTATGGGGCAATCAGCCCCAGCATTTT; CDR3aa: CASSLWGNQPQHF
abundance: .; j_gene: TRBJ2-1; d_gene: .; v_gene: TRBV9; CDR3nt: TGTGCCAGCAGCGTAGTGGCAGGGAGAGTACCCAACAATGAGCAGTTCTTC; CDR3aa: CASSVVAGRVPNNEQFF
abundance: .; j_gene: TRBJ2-3; d_gene: .; v_gene: TRBV30; CDR3nt: TGTGCCTGGAGCCAGACCGGGGATACGCAGTATTTT; CDR3aa: CAWSQTGDTQYF
abundance: few; j_gene: TRBJ1-2; d_gene: TRBD1; v_gene: TRBV6-5; CDR3nt: TGTGCCAGCACACCCTCCCGAGGACAGGCGGGGGGCTACACCTTC; CDR3aa: CASTPSRGQAGGYTF
abundance: .; j_gene: TRBJ2-4; d_gene: TRBD2; v_gene: TRBV6-5; CDR3nt: TGTGCCAGCAGGGACGGGACTAGCGGTAAAAACATTCAGTACTTC; CDR3aa: CASRDGTSGKNIQYF
abundance: .; j_gene: TRBJ2-1; d_gene: .; v_gene: TRBV2; CDR3nt: TGTGCCAGCCCGGGGGACAAGGTATCGGATGAGCAGTTCTTC; CDR3aa: CASPGDKVSDEQFF
abundance: few; j_gene: TRBJ1-2; d_gene: .; v_gene: TRBV20-1; CDR3nt: TGCAGTGCTAAACAATCCTATGGCTACACCTTC; CDR3aa: CSAKQSYGYTF
abundance: .; j_gene: TRBJ1-1; d_gene: .; v_gene: TRBV18; CDR3nt: TGTGCCAGCTCCCCAATCCACGGAAACACTGAAGCTTTCTTT; CDR3aa: CASSPIHGNTEAFF
abundance: .; j_gene: TRBJ1-2; d_gene: .; v_gene: TRBV19; CDR3nt: TGTGCCAGTACCACGTCCCGTGGTGGCTACACCTTC; CDR3aa: CASTTSRGGYTF